The 32 T cell receptor beta chains in this list originate from one sample, sequenced in a study of cytotoxic CD8 clonotypes in ibrutinib-treated CLL. Produced via immunoSEQ multiplex PCR; TCRdb's table is partial and in-frame only. The sample records approximately 120,000 clones, about 85% being singletons. The source material was PBMCs, sampled after 24 months of ibrutinib treatment. The receptors were sampled from a human donor with chronic lymphocytic leukemia.

The chain employs TRBV9 and TRBJ2-3; 8 nucleotides match TRBD2. Germline trimming cut 4 bases from V and 0 bases from J; bases unmatched to any gene: 4. The CDR3 loop spans 15 amino acids. Germline V gene lookup returns CDR1 SGDLS and CDR2 YYNGEE. The CDR3 reads CASSSSGTSTDTQYF. In nucleotides, the CDR3 is TGTGCCAGCAGCAGTAGCGGGACAAGCACAGATACGCAGTATTTT.

This clone was counted a single time. The V call is TRBV27, the J call TRBJ2-5; no reliable D call. Germline assignment: CDR1 MNHEY and CDR2 SMNVEV (reference sequence). The CDR3 totals 13 residues. V gave up 3 bases and J gave up 5 bases, with 10 bases separating them. In DNA form, the CDR3 reads TGTGCCAGCAGTTTCGCTTTTCAGGAGACCCAGTACTTC. This sequence encodes CASSFAFQETQYF.

The chain combines TRBV19 with TRBJ2-2; 12 bases are a match to TRBD1. Germline CDR1 and CDR2: LNHDA and SQIVND (reference sequence). The CDR3 has 16 amino acids. After removal of 4 bases from V and 2 bases from J, the junction contained 2 bases not matched to a gene. The CDR3 here is CASSTGQGANTGELFF. For the CDR3, the DNA is TGTGCCAGTAGTACGGGACAGGGGGCTAACACCGGGGAGCTGTTTTTT.

The rearrangement joins TRBV9 to TRBJ1-1; D perhaps matches TRBD1 (6 bases). V shed 6 bases and J shed 0 bases, with 12 bases lying between them. This CDR3 is 14 amino acids long. Germline CDR1 SGDLS, CDR2 YYNGEE. The CDR3 DNA reads TGTGCCAGCAACGAGGGACAAATGAACACTGAAGCTTTCTTT. Translated: CASNEGQMNTEAFF.

The rearrangement joins TRBV18 to TRBJ2-3; D is undetermined. Germline V gives CDR1 KGHSH, CDR2 LQKENI. This CDR3 is built from 16 residues. V dropped 6 bases and J dropped 3 bases, with 19 bases sitting between them. The CDR3, as DNA: TGTGCCAGCTCGGCCCGGGTCCTCGGGTGGACAGATACGCAGTATTTT. Amino acid sequence: CASSARVLGWTDTQYF.

The chain couples TRBV5-4 to TRBJ2-5; 9 nucleotides agree with TRBD2. The germline gives CDR1 SGHNT, CDR2 YYREEE (reference sequence). Trimming at V came to 1 base and at J to 5 bases, leaving 9 bases not matched to a gene. The CDR3 runs 16 residues. The CDR3 loop is CASSLRRGGRTETQYF. CDR3 in DNA: TGTGCCAGCAGCTTGCGGCGGGGGGGGAGAACGGAGACCCAGTACTTC.

The chain employs TRBV18 and TRBJ2-7; 8 bases align to TRBD1. From germline, CDR1 is KGHSH and CDR2 LQKENI. V lost 2 bases to trimming and J lost 0 bases; unmatched junction nucleotides: 3. CDR3 size: 15 residues. The CDR3 DNA follows: TGTGCCAGCTCACCAGAGACAGGGGTCTCCTACGAGCAGTACTTC. Protein: CASSPETGVSYEQYF.

This clone has a single count. The rearrangement joins TRBV15 to TRBJ2-4; 7 bases agree with TRBD1. Trimming took 4 bases from V and 9 from J; bases not matched to a gene: 9. The germline V gene has CDR1 LNHNV and CDR2 YYDKDF (reference sequence). The CDR3 spans 14 residues. CDR3 in amino acids: CATSTLTGSVIQYF. The DNA for the CDR3 is TGTGCCACCAGCACCCTGACAGGGTCAGTCATTCAGTACTTC.

The chain has TRBV5-4 and TRBJ1-2; 7 nucleotides agree with TRBD1. The V gene end was trimmed by 4 bases and the J gene end by 6 bases; junction bases not matched to a gene: 9. In germline, CDR1 is SGHNT, CDR2 YYREEE (reference sequence). The CDR3 covers 14 residues. This CDR3 is CASSQLTGLDGYTF. CDR3 DNA: TGTGCCAGCAGCCAATTGACAGGGTTAGATGGCTACACCTTC.

This chain connects TRBV7-2 to TRBJ2-6; TRBD2 aligns across 8 bases. The CDR3 is made up of 15 amino acids. Trimming cost V 5 bases and J 8 bases; bases outside gene matches: 8. Looked up from germline, CDR1 is SGHTA and CDR2 is FQGNSA. The CDR3 here is CASSPGTSYTNVLTF. The CDR3 nucleotides read TGTGCCAGCAGCCCCGGGACTAGTTATACCAACGTCCTGACTTTC.

V usage is TRBV15 and J usage is TRBJ2-5, with TRBD1 as a possible D gene (6 bases). V was shortened by 3 bases and J by 5 bases, with 10 bases between the two germline ends. Germline CDR1 and CDR2: LNHNV and YYDKDF (reference sequence). The CDR3 extends over 13 amino acids. The CDR3 DNA reads as TGTGCCACCAGCAGTCGACAGGAGGAGACCCAGTACTTC. It encodes CATSSRQEETQYF.

This clone was counted once. This chain connects TRBV29-1 to TRBJ2-5; a weak D match, TRBD1 (6 bases). Germline V gives CDR1 SQVTM, CDR2 ANQGSEA. CDR3 size: 11 residues. Trimming left V 7 bases short and J 5 bases short, with 11 bases between. The chain's CDR3 is CSANQGETQYF. For the CDR3, the DNA is TGCAGCGCAAATCAGGGGGAGACCCAGTACTTC.

The chain carries TRBV2 and TRBJ2-1; 7 positions agree with TRBD1. CDR1 and CDR2 (germline): SNHLY, FYNNEI. Losses at the gene ends were 5 bases for V and 9 bases for J; bases not matched to a gene: 4. This CDR3 is 12 amino acids long. DNA of the CDR3: TGTGCCAGCAGTAACAGGGGTGGTGAGCAGTTCTTC. It encodes CASSNRGGEQFF. Based on the CDR3 plus reference TRBV2 and TRBJ2-1, the full variable domain is EPEVTQTPSHQVTQMGQEVILRCVPISNHLYFYWYRQILGQKVEFLVSFYNNEISEKSEIFDDQFSVERPDGSNFTLKIRSTKLEDSAMYFCASSNRGGEQFFGPGTRLTVL.

This clone was detected only once. This sequence joins TRBV20-1 and TRBJ1-2, with D unclear. Germline CDR1 is DFQATT and CDR2 is SNEGSKA (reference sequence). V was cut by 5 bases and J by 7 bases, with 8 bases left in between. This CDR3 is built from 10 residues. The CDR3 loop reads CSAVVGGYTF. The CDR3 DNA follows: TGCAGTGCTGTGGTGGGTGGCTACACCTTC.

The sample holds one count of this clone. V usage is TRBV12-5 and J usage is TRBJ1-2; possible D gene TRBD1, 5 bases. There are 18 residues in the CDR3. The V gene lost 6 bases and the J gene lost 8 bases, with 31 bases spanning the gap. In germline, CDR1 is LGHNT, CDR2 FRNRAP. This CDR3 is CASGPSGEGPTDDRGYTF. The DNA of the CDR3 is TGTGCTAGTGGCCCGTCCGGGGAGGGGCCCACCGACGACAGAGGCTACACCTTC.

V usage is TRBV18 and J usage is TRBJ2-7; D remains unclear. V lost 3 bases and J lost 6, with 12 bases in between. Germline V gene data show CDR1 as KGHSH and CDR2 as LQKENI. This CDR3 is 13 amino acids long. The DNA for the CDR3 is TGTGCCAGCTCACCGTACAGTCCCTCCGAGCAGTACTTC. It translates to CASSPYSPSEQYF.

The chain is built from TRBV6-5 and TRBJ1-1; D is unclear. This CDR3 region has 13 residues. Germline loops: CDR1 MNHEY, CDR2 SVGAGI. Trimming stripped 2 bases from V and 1 base from J, with 5 bases between. The CDR3 here is CASSYDENTEAFF. The CDR3 DNA reads TGTGCCAGCAGTTACGATGAGAACACTGAAGCTTTCTTT.

This clone was detected once. The chain recombines TRBV11-3 with TRBJ2-7; no definite D call. The CDR3 covers 13 residues. The V end was cut by 0 bases, the J end by 2 bases, with 5 bases between. Germline V gives CDR1 SGHNT, CDR2 YENEEA. The DNA of the CDR3 is TGTGCCAGCAGCTTAGATGGAACCTACGAGCAGTACTTC. Translating gives CASSLDGTYEQYF.

The chain employs TRBV11-2 and TRBJ2-5; 7 bases are a match to TRBD1. J was trimmed by 2 bases and V by 1 base; bases with no gene match: 4. The length of the CDR3 is 15 residues. The germline V gene has CDR1 SGHAT and CDR2 FQNNGV. The CDR3 nucleotides read TGTGCCAGCAGCTTAGTTCTGGGACAGCAAGAGACCCAGTACTTC. This sequence encodes CASSLVLGQQETQYF.

The chain has TRBV5-4 and TRBJ1-2; TRBD1 is a possible D gene (5 bases). CDR3 length: 15 residues. Germline CDR1 SGHNT, CDR2 YYREEE (reference sequence). V was trimmed by 4 bases and J by 2 bases, leaving 15 bases between them. The CDR3 DNA reads TGTGCCAGCAGCCCGACGTCGGGGGGGAACTATGGCTACACCTTC. Protein: CASSPTSGGNYGYTF.

The chain combines TRBV5-5 with TRBJ2-3, with TRBD1 as a possible D gene (6 bases). The germline V and J ends were trimmed by 2 bases and 4 bases, with 8 bases remaining between them. Germline CDR1 reads SGHKS; CDR2 reads YYEKEE (reference sequence). The CDR3 sequence is 13 residues long. CDR3 loop: CASSLEGADTQYF. CDR3 nucleotide sequence: TGTGCCAGCAGCTTAGAGGGGGCAGATACGCAGTATTTT.

V and J are TRBV6-6 and TRBJ2-6, with a tentative D call TRBD1 (6 bases). V was shortened by 6 bases and J by 1 base, with 13 bases between the two germline ends. Germline-derived CDR1 and CDR2 are MNHNY and SVGAGI (reference sequence). This CDR3 has 16 amino acids. This chain's CDR3 is CASSQLTGSGANVLTF. As DNA, the CDR3 is TGTGCCAGCAGCCAACTTACAGGGTCTGGGGCCAACGTCCTGACTTTC.

The chain links TRBV7-2 to TRBJ1-6; a weak D match, TRBD1 (5 bases). Germline V lookup: CDR1 SGHTA, CDR2 FQGNSA. V lost 5 bases and J 9 bases, leaving 23 bases between the germline ends. This CDR3 contains 17 residues. The CDR3 loop reads CASSLLPPGPGGSPLHF. Written as DNA, the CDR3 is TGTGCCAGCAGCCTCCTTCCTCCCGGGCCGGGGGGTTCACCCCTCCACTTT.

This clone is a singleton in its sample. The rearrangement joins TRBV6-5 to TRBJ1-5; D uncertain. This CDR3 is built from 14 residues. Germline V gene data show CDR1 as MNHEY and CDR2 as SVGAGI. V was trimmed by 8 bases and J by 1 base, leaving 12 bases between them. The CDR3 bases are TGTGCCAGCGGTCACCCGGTAAGCAATCAGCCCCAGCATTTT. It yields the protein CASGHPVSNQPQHF.

The chain has TRBV4-3 and TRBJ2-6; D is undetermined. The CDR3 is 16 residues long. The ends were cut back, 0 bases at V and 0 bases at J, with 6 bases in the middle. CDR1 is LGHNA, CDR2 YSLEER, per germline. The CDR3 spells CASSQESASGANVLTF. CDR3 sequence (DNA): TGCGCCAGCAGCCAAGAGAGTGCCTCTGGGGCCAACGTCCTGACTTTC.

The rearrangement uses TRBV5-1 and TRBJ1-1; D possibly corresponds to TRBD1 (5 bases). The germline V and J ends were trimmed by 0 bases and 5 bases, with 23 bases remaining between them. CDR1 SGHRS and CDR2 YFSETQ come from the germline V gene. This CDR3 is built from 18 residues. The chain's CDR3 is CASSLGWGSGSGGTEAFF. In DNA form, the CDR3 reads TGCGCCAGCAGCTTGGGTTGGGGCTCCGGGTCGGGCGGTACTGAAGCTTTCTTT.

V usage is TRBV12-5 and J usage is TRBJ1-6; TRBD1 matches 7 bases. This CDR3 comprises 13 residues. V lost 6 bases, J lost 10 bases, and 6 bases stayed unmatched. Per the germline V gene, CDR1 is LGHNT and CDR2 is FRNRAP. CDR3 loop: CASGYDRDSPLHF. CDR3 in DNA: TGTGCTAGTGGGTACGACAGGGACTCACCCCTCCACTTT.

The chain carries TRBV15 and TRBJ2-2; D not resolved. V shed 0 bases and J shed 2 bases, with 13 bases lying between them. In germline, CDR1 is LNHNV, CDR2 YYDKDF (reference sequence). CDR3 length: 17 amino acids. Here the CDR3 reads CATSRDGTVANTGELFF. In DNA form, the CDR3 reads TGTGCCACCAGCAGAGATGGTACGGTAGCTAACACCGGGGAGCTGTTTTTT.

CDR3 nucleotide sequence: TGTGCCAGCAGCCCCCGCGGGAATAATGAAAAACTGTTTTTT. Its protein is CASSPRGNNEKLFF. The chain carries TRBV5-4 and TRBJ1-4; D is uncertain. The V and J ends lost 4 bases and 4 bases respectively, with 11 bases between them. The germline V gene has CDR1 SGHNT and CDR2 YYREEE (reference sequence). The length of the CDR3 is 14 residues.

The chain recombines TRBV7-2 with TRBJ1-2; 11 bases line up with TRBD1. The CDR3 extends over 14 amino acids. V lost 5 bases to trimming and J lost 4 bases; unmatched junction nucleotides: 3. Germline V lookup: CDR1 SGHTA, CDR2 FQGNSA. CDR3: CASSTGTGGYGYTF. In DNA form, the CDR3 reads TGTGCCAGCAGCACCGGGACAGGGGGCTATGGCTACACCTTC. The entire variable domain, with the rest obtained from reference TRBV7-2 and TRBJ1-2, is as follows: GAGVSQSPSNKVTEKGKDVELRCDPISGHTALYWYRQSLGQGLEFLIYFQGNSAPDKSGLPSDRFSAERTGGSVSTLTIQRTQQEDSAVYLCASSTGTGGYGYTFGSGTRLTVV.

Of note for this clone: In the same sample, other DNA sequences code for this CDR3. This chain connects TRBV4-3 to TRBJ2-2; D call uncertain. V shed 1 base and J shed 5 bases, with 5 bases lying between them. There are 13 residues in the CDR3. CDR1 LGHNA and CDR2 YSLEER come from the germline V gene. Here the CDR3 reads CASSQGPTGELFF. DNA for the CDR3: TGCGCCAGCAGCCAAGGACCGACCGGGGAGCTGTTTTTT.

The CDR3, as DNA: TGTGCCAGCAGCCCCCCCTCGGGGGGACTCCAAGAGACCCAGTACTTC. It encodes CASSPPSGGLQETQYF. This chain joins TRBV9 and TRBJ2-5; 7 bases map to TRBD2. J was trimmed by 1 base and V by 4 bases; bases with no gene match: 10. Germline assignment: CDR1 SGDLS and CDR2 YYNGEE. The CDR3 extends over 16 amino acids. Filled out from reference TRBV9 and TRBJ2-5, the complete variable domain reads DSGVTQTPKHLITATGQRVTLRCSPRSGDLSVYWYQQSLDQGLQFLIQYYNGEERAKGNILERFSAQQFPDLHSELNLSSLELGDSALYFCASSPPSGGLQETQYFGPGTRLLVL.